The 19 T cell receptor beta chains listed next were all sequenced from one sample in a study of post-analysis software for immune sequencing data (dated by TCRdb to 2015 to 2017). Points the paper makes about the study in general: Significantly higher frequencies in patients than in controls were found for about five TRBV segments, including TRBV5-6, TRBV5-1 and TRBV20-1.

No antigen is known for these receptors. Library generation was performed with PCR. Sequencing was performed on an Illumina HiSeq 2500. To reduce PCR and sequencing biases, unique molecular identifiers were incorporated into the TCR beta cDNA libraries. In TCRdb, the public reads were trimmed at Q25 with fastp and aligned with MiXCR, with productive beta chains retained. Each CDR3 protein gets just one entry, which takes the most common genes and DNA from the rows behind it. Counted in this sample were hundreds of thousands of distinct CDR3 sequences; approximately 30% of them appeared once. The ten largest make up 0.55% to 0.65% of the sample. The sample taken for sequencing was blood. These receptor sequences come from a girl between 10 and 17 years old with multiple sclerosis.

This clonotype was detected a few times. The chain recombines TRBV20-1 with TRBJ1-1; D gene uncertain. The CDR3 sequence is 12 residues long. Germline values: CDR1 DFQATT, CDR2 SNEGSKA (reference sequence). V was cut by 3 bases and J by 5 bases, with 10 bases left in between. Here the CDR3 reads CSARSGRTEAFF. The CDR3 DNA sequence: TGCAGTGCTAGGTCCGGAAGGACTGAAGCTTTCTTT.

The chain is built from TRBV6-1 and TRBJ1-5; possibly TRBD1 for D (5 bases). V was pared by 7 bases and J by 0 bases, with 10 bases between. CDR3 length: 14 residues. CDR1 is MNHNS and CDR2 is SASEGT in the germline V gene. The CDR3 DNA reads TGTGCCAGCACCCTACAGGATAGCAATCAGCCCCAGCATTTT. It yields the protein CASTLQDSNQPQHF.

This clonotype turned up a few times. The rearrangement joins TRBV15 to TRBJ1-4; D not resolved. This CDR3 has 11 amino acids. The V end was cut by 1 base, the J end by 8 bases, with 2 bases between. In germline, CDR1 is LNHNV, CDR2 YYDKDF (reference sequence). The CDR3: CATSRVEKLFF. As DNA, the CDR3 is TGTGCCACCAGCAGAGTCGAAAAACTGTTTTTT.

At least ten counts were recorded for this clonotype. The V gene is TRBV6-5, the J gene TRBJ1-2; 7 nucleotides line up with TRBD1. The ends lost 2 bases at V and 3 bases at J; junction bases unmatched: 0. CDR1 and CDR2 from the germline V gene are MNHEY and SVGAGI. CDR3 length: 13 amino acids. The CDR3 nucleotides read TGTGCCAGCAGTTACGGGACAGACTATGGCTACACCTTC. Translation gives CASSYGTDYGYTF.

This clonotype was observed a single time. This chain links TRBV6-6 with TRBJ2-1; possibly TRBD2 for D (5 bases). Trimming took off 0 bases at V and 9 bases at J, with 9 bases between the two ends. The germline V gene has CDR1 MNHNY and CDR2 SVGAGI (reference sequence). The CDR3 is made up of 13 amino acids. CDR3 in amino acids: CASSYSDAGEQFF. CDR3 nucleotides: TGTGCCAGCAGTTACTCTGATGCGGGTGAGCAGTTCTTC.

The chain links TRBV20-1 to TRBJ1-5; 10 bases line up with TRBD1. Germline assignment: CDR1 DFQATT and CDR2 SNEGSKA (reference sequence). V gave up 6 bases and J gave up 0 bases; unmatched junction bases: 11. This CDR3 is 17 amino acids long. CDR3 amino acids: CSAPGQGREYSNQPQHF. The CDR3 bases are TGCAGTGCCCCGGGACAGGGGCGTGAGTATAGCAATCAGCCCCAGCATTTT.

In this sample, this clonotype turned up a few times. The rearrangement uses TRBV20-1 and TRBJ2-1; 11 nucleotides align to TRBD2. CDR1 DFQATT and CDR2 SNEGSKA come from the germline V gene (reference sequence). Germline trimming cut 3 bases from V and 4 bases from J; bases unmatched to any gene: 14. The CDR3 runs 18 residues. The CDR3 is CSARARGSASGGYNEQFF. CDR3 in DNA: TGCAGTGCTAGGGCGCGGGGGAGCGCTAGCGGGGGGTACAATGAGCAGTTCTTC.

This clonotype occurred a few times. The chain is built from TRBV5-5 and TRBJ2-5, with D maybe TRBD2 (6 bases). The ends were cut back, 4 bases at V and 3 bases at J, with 13 bases in the middle. CDR3 length: 14 residues. CDR1 and CDR2 (germline): SGHKS, YYEKEE (reference sequence). The CDR3 DNA reads TGTGCCAGCAGCCGGGGACTGGGAAAAGAGACCCAGTACTTC. Translation gives CASSRGLGKETQYF.

This clonotype was detected only a few times. The rearrangement uses TRBV9 and TRBJ1-6; 7 bases fit TRBD1. This CDR3 has 15 residues. V was pared by 4 bases and J by 4 bases, with 5 bases of the junction left unmatched. Germline CDR1 reads SGDLS; CDR2 reads YYNGEE. CDR3 in DNA: TGTGCCAGCAGCCCTTGGGACAGTTATAATTCACCCCTCCACTTT. It yields the protein CASSPWDSYNSPLHF. Supplemented by reference TRBV9 and TRBJ1-6, the full variable domain reads DSGVTQTPKHLITATGQRVTLRCSPRSGDLSVYWYQQSLDQGLQFLIQYYNGEERAKGNILERFSAQQFPDLHSELNLSSLELGDSALYFCASSPWDSYNSPLHFGNGTRLTVT.

About this clonotype: Relative to the germline gene, one junction end is altered; a read error may explain this. V is TRBV10-3 and J is TRBJ2-7, with a possible D match to TRBD1 (6 bases). This CDR3 comprises 16 residues. The germline CDR1 and CDR2 sequences are ENHRY and SYGVKD. The CDR3 loop reads CAISESSPISGVEQYF. Written as DNA, the CDR3 is TGTGCCATCAGCGAGTCTTCCCCGATCTCAGGGGTCGAGCAGTACTTC.

As concerns this clonotype: At one of its ends the junction is not consistent with the germline gene, which may arise from a read error. V usage is TRBV7-7 and J usage is TRBJ2-3; D may match TRBD1 or TRBD2 (5 bases each). Germline loops: CDR1 SSHAT, CDR2 FNYEAQ (reference sequence). The CDR3 is 15 residues long. As DNA, the CDR3 is TGTGCTAGCAGCCCGCTAGGGACCAGCACAGATACGCAGTATTTT. Translating gives CASSPLGTSTDTQYF.

This clonotype has just a few counts. V and J are TRBV7-2 and TRBJ1-2; D gene uncertain. The CDR3 runs to 19 residues. The germline V gene encodes CDR1 SGHTA and CDR2 FQGNSA. Deletions cut 0 bases from V and 1 base from J, with 21 bases between. CDR3: CASSLALSRPSSINYGYTF. The CDR3 coding sequence is TGTGCCAGCAGCTTAGCGCTCAGCCGACCGTCCTCAATTAACTATGGCTACACCTTC.

This clonotype came up many times. The chain carries TRBV10-3 and TRBJ2-6; D gene unclear. This CDR3 is 17 amino acids long. Germline assignment: CDR1 ENHRY and CDR2 SYGVKD. Between the trimmed V and J ends, which lost 0 bases and 0 bases, there was a span of 9 bases. The chain's CDR3 is CAISESNPHSGANVLTF. CDR3 coding DNA: TGTGCCATCAGTGAGTCGAACCCTCACTCTGGGGCCAACGTCCTGACTTTC.

This rearrangement joins TRBV6-1 to TRBJ2-3; a possible D gene is TRBD2 (5 bases). CDR3 length: 14 residues. Trimming cost V 7 bases and J 0 bases, with 11 bases left between them. The V gene's germline CDR1 is MNHNS and CDR2 SASEGT. CDR3 sequence reads: CASTEAISTDTQYF. CDR3 nucleotide sequence: TGTGCCAGCACGGAGGCGATAAGCACAGATACGCAGTATTTT.

This clonotype was counted between two and nine times. This chain joins TRBV7-2 and TRBJ2-7; D uncertain. There are 13 residues in the CDR3. V shed 1 base and J shed 5 bases, with 9 bases lying between them. Germline assignment: CDR1 SGHTA and CDR2 FQGNSA. The CDR3 loop reads CASSLDYQDEQYF. CDR3 coding DNA: TGTGCCAGCAGCTTAGATTACCAAGACGAGCAGTACTTC.

This clonotype was observed a few times. V is TRBV6-2 or TRBV6-3 and J is TRBJ2-7, with D maybe TRBD2 (6 bases). Germline CDR1 MNHEY, CDR2 SVGEGT. CDR3 length equals 13 residues. V gave up 6 bases and J gave up 4 bases, with 13 bases separating them. CDR3 region: CASRIGTLYEQYF. CDR3 DNA sequence: TGTGCCAGCAGGATCGGGACTCTTTACGAGCAGTACTTC.

This clonotype has a handful of counts. V usage is TRBV7-8 and J usage is TRBJ1-3, with 8 positions matching TRBD1. The trim removed 5 bases at V and 0 bases at J, leaving 21 bases unmatched. The CDR3 totals 21 residues. CDR1 is SGHVS, CDR2 FQNEAQ, per germline. The CDR3 is CASSPPVLGTGRLNSGNTIYF. CDR3 bases: TGTGCCAGCAGCCCTCCTGTACTCGGGACAGGAAGGTTAAACTCTGGAAACACCATATATTTT.

This clonotype was counted a few times. The chain recombines TRBV9 with TRBJ1-2; D is unresolved. The CDR3 totals 15 residues. Trimming stripped 0 bases from V and 0 bases from J, with 9 bases between. Germline CDR1 and CDR2: SGDLS and YYNGEE. CDR3: CASSVDSQANYGYTF. DNA of the CDR3: TGTGCCAGCAGCGTAGATAGCCAAGCTAACTATGGCTACACCTTC.

This clonotype was seen more than once but under ten times. The gene calls are TRBV7-8 and TRBJ2-6; D is perhaps TRBD1 (5 bases). The V gene's germline CDR1 is SGHVS and CDR2 FQNEAQ. V lost 1 base and J lost 3, with 13 bases in between. The CDR3 runs to 17 residues. This CDR3 reads CASSLVAGSRGANVLTF. The CDR3 bases are TGTGCCAGCAGCTTAGTTGCAGGGTCGCGTGGGGCCAACGTCCTGACTTTC. Combining the CDR3 with reference TRBV7-8 and TRBJ2-6 gives the whole variable domain GAGVSQSPRYKVAKRGQDVALRCDPISGHVSLFWYQQALGQGPEFLTYFQNEAQLDKSGLPSDRFFAERPEGSVSTLKIQRTQQEDSAVYLCASSLVAGSRGANVLTFGAGSRLTVL.